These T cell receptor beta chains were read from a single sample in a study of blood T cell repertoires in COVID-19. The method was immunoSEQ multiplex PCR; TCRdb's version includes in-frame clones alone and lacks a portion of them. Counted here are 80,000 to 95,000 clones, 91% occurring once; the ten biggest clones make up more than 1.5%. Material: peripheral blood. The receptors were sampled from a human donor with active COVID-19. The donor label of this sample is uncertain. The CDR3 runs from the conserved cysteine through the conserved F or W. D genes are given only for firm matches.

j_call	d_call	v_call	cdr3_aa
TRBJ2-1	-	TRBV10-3	CAIRGKRTESYNEQFF
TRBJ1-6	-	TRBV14	CASSPTRTENSPLHF
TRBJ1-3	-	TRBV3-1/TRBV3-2	CASSQGAPGVSGNTIYF
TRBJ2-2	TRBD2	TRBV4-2	CASRLAGGNTGELFF
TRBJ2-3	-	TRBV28	CASSLVQGEVDTQYF
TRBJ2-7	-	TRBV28	CASSFGLAAYEQYF
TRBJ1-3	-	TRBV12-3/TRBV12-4	CASSFETGNTIYF
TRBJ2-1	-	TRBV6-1	CASSEVHTRSSYNEQFF
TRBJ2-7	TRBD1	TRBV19	CASSIDAGGTSYEQYF
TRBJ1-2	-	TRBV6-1	CASSEGGGPRRYGYTF
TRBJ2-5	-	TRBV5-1	CASRSTGPGETQYF
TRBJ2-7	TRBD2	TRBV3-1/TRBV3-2	CASKSGGPYEQYF
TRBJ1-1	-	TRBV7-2	CASSSLNRALNTEAFF
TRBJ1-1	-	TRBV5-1	CASSLGPQETEAFF
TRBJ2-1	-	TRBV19	CASSIFVPGNNEQFF
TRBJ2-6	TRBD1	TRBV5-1	CASSSKGQAASGANVLTF
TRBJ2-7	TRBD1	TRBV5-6	CASAGTGIYEQYF
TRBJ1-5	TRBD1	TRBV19	CASSPSMTGVNQPQHF
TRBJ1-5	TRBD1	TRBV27	CASSRDRGDNQPQHF
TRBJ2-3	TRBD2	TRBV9	CASSVSRTGGVADTQYF
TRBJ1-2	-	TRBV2	CASRSGVGYTF
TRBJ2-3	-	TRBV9	CASTLDGGSTDTQYF
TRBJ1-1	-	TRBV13	CASSFMNTEAFF
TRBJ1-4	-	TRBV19	CASRRGTDNEKLFF
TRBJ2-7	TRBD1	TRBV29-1	CSSSPTGTTYEQYF
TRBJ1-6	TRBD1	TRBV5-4	CASSLQTGWNSPLHF
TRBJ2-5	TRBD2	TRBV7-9	CASSRGLAGGPGETQYF
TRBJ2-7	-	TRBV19	CASSIQDSSYEQYF
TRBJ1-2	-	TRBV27	CASSFLNRDGYTF
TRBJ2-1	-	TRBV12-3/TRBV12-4	CASGLIEQFF
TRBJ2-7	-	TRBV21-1	CASSKVGQYEQYF
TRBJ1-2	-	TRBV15	CATSRNGYGYTF
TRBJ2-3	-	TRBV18	CASRMQGGTDTQYF
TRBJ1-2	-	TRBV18	CASSPFEGDYGYTF
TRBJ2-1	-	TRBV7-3	CASSLIRDKRRHEQFF
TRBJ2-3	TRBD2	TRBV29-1	CSVEVSSGGPTDTQYF
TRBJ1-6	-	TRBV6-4	CASSDSANSPLHF
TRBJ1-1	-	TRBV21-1	CASSKGDRRKGEAFF
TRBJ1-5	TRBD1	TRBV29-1	CSVAGTGGARDQPQHF
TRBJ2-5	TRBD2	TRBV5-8	CASSSSKPGLAGGPRETQYF
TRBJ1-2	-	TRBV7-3	CASSLLAGGLDGYTF
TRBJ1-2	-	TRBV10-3	CAISGFGGLSGYTF
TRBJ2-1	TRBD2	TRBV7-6	CASSLASSSGGYSYNEQFF
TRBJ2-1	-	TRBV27	CASNHGGNEQFF
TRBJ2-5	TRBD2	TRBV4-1	CASSQEEREGGEETQYF
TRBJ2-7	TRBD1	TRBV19	CASKNRDRHYEQYF
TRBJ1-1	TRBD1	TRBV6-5	CASSRSGQPNTEAFF
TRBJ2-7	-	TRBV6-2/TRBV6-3	CASTPSGKTYEQYF
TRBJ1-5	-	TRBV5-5	CASSLLEWSQHF